This T cell receptor (beta chain) was profiled in a study of tumor-infiltrating lymphocytes in primary liver carcinoma. Across the study: Each of the growths was stage T1-T3 N0M0, extending about 4 to 10 cm across.

A primer matching the constant region was used to make TCR beta cDNA from around 460 ng of total RNA. Construction of TCR beta libraries relied on three successive nested multiplex PCR rounds employing slightly modified ARM-PCR. It was with TRBV1-TRBV30 forward primers and a C-beta reverse primer that the first two PCR rounds were run, at 10 cycles each. Via MiXCR, TCRdb re-called the multiplex PCR reads, giving one row per CDR3 protein. Among approximately 120,000 distinct CDR3 sequences listed, around 60% were seen once. This clonotype was found many times. Trimming took 3 bases from V and 2 from J; bases not matched to a gene: 2. This CDR3 spans 14 amino acids. CDR1 is SGHAT, CDR2 FQNNGV, per germline. For each extraction, RNA and DNA were obtained together from approximately 20-30 mg of unsorted bulk tissue.

This TCR came from an older woman with primary liver carcinoma and hepatitis B virus infection. The sequenced material came from liver tumor tissue from sampling region 3. Specified subset: tumor region T3, left-lateral pole. The chain carries TRBV11-2 and TRBJ1-1; 8 nucleotides match TRBD1. The CDR3 sequence: CASSFTGGNTEAFF. The CDR3 coding sequence is TGTGCCAGCAGCTTTACAGGGGGTAACACTGAAGCTTTCTTT.